This T cell receptor beta chain was sequenced for a study of T-cell reconstitution after alpha-beta-depleted transplantation in children. For TCRbeta, the library was prepared with unique molecular identifiers. TCRdb reprocessed the PCR reads with MiXCR, giving one entry per CDR3 protein. This sample has about 460,000 distinct CDR3 sequences, with over 9.5% found just once. V dropped 4 bases and J dropped 3 bases, with 10 bases sitting between them. CDR1 and CDR2 (germline): SGDLS, YYNGEE. The CDR3 runs 13 residues. The chain couples TRBV9 to TRBJ2-5; D is unclear. The sample consisted of PBMCs, mostly from graft donor cells, taken 180 days after TCRalphabeta/CD19-depleted stem cell transplant. The receptor was isolated from a female patient younger than 10 who had a stem cell transplant for aplastic anemia, so the T cells may come from the graft donor. The CDR3 sequence is CASSRSPEETQYF. Written as DNA, the CDR3 is TGTGCCAGCAGCAGATCTCCGGAAGAGACCCAGTACTTC.